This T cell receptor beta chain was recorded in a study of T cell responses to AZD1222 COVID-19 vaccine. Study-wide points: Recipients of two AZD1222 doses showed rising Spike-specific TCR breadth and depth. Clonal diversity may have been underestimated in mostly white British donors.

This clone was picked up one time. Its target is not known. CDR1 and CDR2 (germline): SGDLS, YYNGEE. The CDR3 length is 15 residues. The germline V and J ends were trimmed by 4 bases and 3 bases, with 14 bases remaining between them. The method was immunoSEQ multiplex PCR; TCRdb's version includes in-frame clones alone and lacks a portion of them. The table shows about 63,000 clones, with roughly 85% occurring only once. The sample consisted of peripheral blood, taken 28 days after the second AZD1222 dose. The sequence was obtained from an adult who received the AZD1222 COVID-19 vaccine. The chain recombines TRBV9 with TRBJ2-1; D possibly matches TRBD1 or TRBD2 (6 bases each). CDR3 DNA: TGTGCCAGCAGCTTCGGGGGCGATTTCTACAATGAGCAGTTCTTC. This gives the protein CASSFGGDFYNEQFF. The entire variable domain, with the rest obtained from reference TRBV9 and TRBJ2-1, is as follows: DSGVTQTPKHLITATGQRVTLRCSPRSGDLSVYWYQQSLDQGLQFLIQYYNGEERAKGNILERFSAQQFPDLHSELNLSSLELGDSALYFCASSFGGDFYNEQFFGPGTRLTVL.